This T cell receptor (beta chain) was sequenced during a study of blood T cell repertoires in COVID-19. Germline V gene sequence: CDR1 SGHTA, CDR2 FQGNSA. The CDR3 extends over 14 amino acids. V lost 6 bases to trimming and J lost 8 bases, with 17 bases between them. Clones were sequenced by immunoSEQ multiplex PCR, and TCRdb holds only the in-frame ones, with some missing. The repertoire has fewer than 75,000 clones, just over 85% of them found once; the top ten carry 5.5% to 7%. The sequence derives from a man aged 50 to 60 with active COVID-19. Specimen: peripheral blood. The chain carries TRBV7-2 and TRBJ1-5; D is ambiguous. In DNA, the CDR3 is TGTGCCAGCAGTTATTATTTCGGGATAGAGCCCCAGCATTTT. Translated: CASSYYFGIEPQHF. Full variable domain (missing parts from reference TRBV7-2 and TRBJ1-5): GAGVSQSPSNKVTEKGKDVELRCDPISGHTALYWYRQSLGQGLEFLIYFQGNSAPDKSGLPSDRFSAERTGGSVSTLTIQRTQQEDSAVYLCASSYYFGIEPQHFGDGTRLSIL.